The rows below give T cell receptor beta chains drawn from one sample of a study of cytomegalovirus exposure and HLA in healthy donors. The protocol was immunoSEQ multiplex PCR, while the TCRdb copy is restricted to in-frame clones and leaves out a portion. Of 170,000 or so clones listed, around 82% are singletons. The sequenced sample consisted of PBMCs. All receptors come from a woman aged 50 to 60 in good health and CMV-seropositive. Both conserved end residues are trimmed from each CDR3. Each record gives: D gene, V gene, clone size, J gene, CDR3 protein. D genes are given only for firm matches. Size is stated for part of the rows, as once, few or many counts, or as a class when the clone is expanded.

TRBD2	TRBV2	NA	TRBJ2-5	ASTGSSSGGVQETQY
NA	TRBV13	NA	TRBJ2-3	ASSLQSTDTQY
TRBD1	TRBV19	NA	TRBJ1-4	ASRRDRGAANEKLF
TRBD2	TRBV15	NA	TRBJ2-3	ATSRPGTSGASTDTQY
TRBD2	TRBV2	NA	TRBJ2-5	AKGAGGQMQETQY
TRBD1	TRBV27	NA	TRBJ1-2	ASSSISGGGYT
NA	TRBV5-8	NA	NA	ASSWGAEQY
NA	TRBV6-5	NA	TRBJ2-1	ASSHREGEQF
NA	TRBV5-1	NA	TRBJ2-1	ASSATDYNEQF
NA	TRBV5-1	NA	TRBJ1-1	ASSLGSIRNTEAF
NA	TRBV6-1	NA	TRBJ1-6	ASSEAGDSPLH
NA	TRBV19	NA	TRBJ1-4	ASSRRKLGNEKLF
TRBD2	TRBV11-2	few	TRBJ2-7	ASSLDPGGPYEQY
TRBD2	TRBV10-1	NA	TRBJ2-3	ASSESTSGVSTDTQY
TRBD2	TRBV11-2	NA	TRBJ2-2	ASSLDGWTSTGELF
NA	TRBV5-1	once	TRBJ1-5	ASSLDLGGNQPQH
NA	TRBV5-8	NA	TRBJ1-2	ASRQDFYGYT
NA	TRBV5-5	NA	TRBJ1-1	ASSSPSGTEAF
NA	TRBV5-4	NA	TRBJ1-6	ASSLEGAASPLH
NA	TRBV4-1	NA	TRBJ1-2	ASSQVGGGYGYT
NA	TRBV2	NA	TRBJ1-5	ASGEQAFGDQPQH
TRBD1	TRBV6-1	NA	TRBJ2-5	ASSWDRGGETQY
NA	TRBV5-1	NA	TRBJ2-1	ASSALGNEQF
TRBD1	TRBV4-2	NA	TRBJ1-5	ASSQDDRGINQPQH
NA	TRBV9	once	TRBJ2-6	ASSWGDAVTSGANVLT
NA	TRBV2	NA	TRBJ1-1	ASSMIRDTRAF
TRBD1	TRBV18	NA	TRBJ1-2	ASSPRGRDGYT
NA	TRBV27	NA	TRBJ2-1	ASSRGSKQF
NA	TRBV5-1	NA	TRBJ1-4	ASSLYRGTNEKLF
NA	TRBV2	NA	TRBJ2-3	ANVSRSRGGDHQY
NA	TRBV2	NA	TRBJ1-3	ASSPLQGTGNTIY
NA	TRBV19	once	TRBJ2-2	ASSIAPVNTGELF
NA	TRBV5-1	few	TRBJ1-1	ASSLGGPVNTEAF
NA	TRBV2	NA	TRBJ1-4	ASTPEGGQKTNEKLF
NA	TRBV9	NA	TRBJ1-1	ASSPRAGEMDTEAF
TRBD1	TRBV5-8	NA	TRBJ2-7	ASIQGQWTGSSYEQY
NA	TRBV11-3	NA	TRBJ2-7	ASSFRGGTGYEQY
NA	TRBV7-3	NA	TRBJ1-3	ASSLGPGNTIY
NA	TRBV14	NA	TRBJ2-1	ASSQDTGSNEQF
TRBD1	TRBV6-5	few	TRBJ2-2	ASSRQGAKTGELF
NA	TRBV27	NA	TRBJ2-3	ASSLRTSTDTQY
NA	TRBV6-5	NA	TRBJ2-3	ASSPILSTDTQY
NA	TRBV29-1	once	TRBJ2-1	SVGRSYNEQF
TRBD2	TRBV5-1	NA	TRBJ2-3	AGSSGGSTDTQY
NA	TRBV19	NA	TRBJ2-1	ASSGSHSSSYNEQF
NA	TRBV5-4	NA	TRBJ2-2	ASSFSGELF
NA	TRBV7-5	NA	TRBJ1-1	ARSLGGQTEAF
NA	TRBV2	NA	TRBJ2-7	ASRDVTKQY
NA	TRBV6-1	NA	TRBJ2-5	ASARDRWETQY
NA	TRBV6-5	NA	TRBJ1-2	ASSYSRRTQPRGYT
NA	TRBV5-6	NA	TRBJ1-2	ASSQGLYGYT
NA	TRBV5-1	NA	TRBJ2-2	ASRGQGFTGELF